This T cell receptor beta chain was sequenced in a study of beta chain features in type 1 diabetes. Sequencing targeted expressed TCRB transcripts, as all isolated RNA had been reverse transcribed. Method: immunoSEQ multiplex PCR; TCRdb's copy keeps in-frame clones and lacks some. Of more than 550,000 clones listed, over 11% are singletons. A few counts support this clone. Its target is not known. General study points: For patients, the naive, central memory and Treg TCRB repertoires appeared more alike than for healthy donors. Individuals with type 1 diabetes displayed fewer insertions and more deletions at VDJ junctions. The study found moderately but significantly shorter TCRB CDR3s in all four CD4+ subsets of Type 1 diabetes patients.

Trimming removed 3 bases from V and 6 bases from J, with 14 bases in between. The germline CDR1 and CDR2 sequences are KGHSH and LQKENI. The CDR3 spans 14 residues. The chain couples TRBV18 to TRBJ1-1; D is unresolved. The specimen sequenced was naive CD4+ T cells from blood. The clonotype was recovered from a young man with type 1 diabetes. In DNA form, the CDR3 reads TGTGCCAGCTCACCTGGGTCGGTTGGCCCTGAAGCTTTCTTT. Protein product: CASSPGSVGPEAFF.